One sample yielded the 10 T cell receptor beta chains listed below, sequenced in a study of blood T cell repertoires in COVID-19. Data came from immunoSEQ multiplex PCR; TCRdb stores just in-frame clones and leaves some out. In the table there are fewer than 85,000 clones, approximately 89% of which are singletons. Sequences were obtained from peripheral blood. All receptors come from an elderly man with acute or convalescent COVID-19.

This clone was detected only once. The chain recombines TRBV6-2 or TRBV6-3 with TRBJ1-4, with 8 bases lining up with TRBD1. CDR3 length: 13 amino acids. Per germline, CDR1 MNHEY and CDR2 SVGEGT. J lost 8 bases, V lost 6 bases, and 5 bases had no gene match. Written as DNA, the CDR3 is TGTGCCAGCAGCAGGGGGCGTAGAGAAAAACTGTTTTTT. Its protein product is CASSRGRREKLFF.

This chain uses TRBV27 with TRBJ2-1, with 10 bases that match TRBD2. Germline loops: CDR1 MNHEY, CDR2 SMNVEV (reference sequence). V gave up 6 bases and J gave up 8 bases; unmatched junction bases: 4. CDR3 length: 13 amino acids. CDR3 protein: CASRRLAGDEQFF. The CDR3 nucleotides are TGTGCCAGCAGAAGACTAGCGGGCGATGAGCAGTTCTTC.

The chain couples TRBV6-5 to TRBJ2-3, with 10 bases that match TRBD2. Germline trimming cut 2 bases from V and 4 bases from J; bases unmatched to any gene: 6. CDR1 is MNHEY, CDR2 SVGAGI, per germline. There are 16 residues in the CDR3. The CDR3 loop reads CASSYTASGSADTQYF. In nucleotides, the CDR3 is TGTGCCAGCAGTTACACGGCTAGCGGGAGTGCAGATACGCAGTATTTT.

CDR3 nucleotides: TGCGCCAGCAGCGCGTTAGGGAGCAGTCTTGAAAAACTGTTTTTT. Residues: CASSALGSSLEKLFF. The chain employs TRBV5-1 and TRBJ1-4, with D unclear. V lost 4 bases and J lost 7, with 17 bases in between. Germline V gene sequence: CDR1 SGHRS, CDR2 YFSETQ. The CDR3 totals 15 residues.

The gene calls are TRBV27 and TRBJ1-5; 7 bases match TRBD1. Trimming at V came to 2 bases and at J to 4 bases, leaving 8 bases not matched to a gene. The CDR3 loop spans 16 amino acids. Germline-derived CDR1 and CDR2 are MNHEY and SMNVEV (reference sequence). The CDR3: CASSLNTGAGNQPQHF. CDR3 DNA: TGTGCCAGCAGTTTAAATACAGGGGCGGGTAATCAGCCCCAGCATTTT.

J is TRBJ1-2 and V is TRBV3-1 (or the pseudogene TRBV3-2); D may be TRBD1 (5 bases). The CDR3 has 15 amino acids. Germline V gene data show CDR1 as LGHDT and CDR2 as YNNKEL (reference sequence). V lost 6 bases, J lost 4 bases, and 18 bases lay in between. CDR3 loop: CASSHAGGRGYGYTF. The CDR3, as DNA: TGTGCCAGCAGTCACGCCGGGGGAAGGGGCTATGGCTACACCTTC.

This chain links TRBV6-6 with TRBJ1-6; D gene unclear. This CDR3 contains 15 residues. Per the germline V gene, CDR1 is MNHNY and CDR2 is SVGAGI (reference sequence). Trimming removed 5 bases from V and 7 bases from J, with 15 bases in between. The chain's CDR3 is CASSIGVQDNSPLHF. Written as DNA, the CDR3 is TGTGCCAGCAGTATCGGGGTCCAGGACAATTCACCCCTCCACTTT.

The V and J genes are TRBV28 and TRBJ1-2; 7 positions agree with TRBD1. V shed 7 bases and J 8 bases; nucleotides not matched to a gene: 10. The length of the CDR3 is 13 residues. In germline, CDR1 is MDHEN, CDR2 SYDVKM. The CDR3 region has the DNA TGTGCCAGCATACGACAGGGACGTTTAGGCTACACCTTC. Encoded protein: CASIRQGRLGYTF.

A single count supports this clone. This chain joins TRBV28 and TRBJ2-3, with TRBD2 identical over 7 bases. The length of the CDR3 is 14 residues. Germline V gene lookup returns CDR1 MDHEN and CDR2 SYDVKM. The junction had 6 bases not matched to a gene; V was cut back by 6 bases and J by 3 bases. The CDR3 here is CASRPGGGTDTQYF. CDR3 in DNA: TGTGCCAGCAGGCCCGGGGGAGGGACAGATACGCAGTATTTT.

This sequence joins TRBV23-1 and TRBJ2-3, with D unclear. TRBV23-1 counts as an open reading frame of uncertain function. This CDR3 spans 19 amino acids. V lost 0 bases, J lost 1 base, and 20 bases lay in between. The CDR3 DNA is TGCGCCAGCAGTCAATCCTCATCGGGTCCCCCCGGAGGCACAGATACGCAGTATTTT. Amino acids: CASSQSSSGPPGGTDTQYF.